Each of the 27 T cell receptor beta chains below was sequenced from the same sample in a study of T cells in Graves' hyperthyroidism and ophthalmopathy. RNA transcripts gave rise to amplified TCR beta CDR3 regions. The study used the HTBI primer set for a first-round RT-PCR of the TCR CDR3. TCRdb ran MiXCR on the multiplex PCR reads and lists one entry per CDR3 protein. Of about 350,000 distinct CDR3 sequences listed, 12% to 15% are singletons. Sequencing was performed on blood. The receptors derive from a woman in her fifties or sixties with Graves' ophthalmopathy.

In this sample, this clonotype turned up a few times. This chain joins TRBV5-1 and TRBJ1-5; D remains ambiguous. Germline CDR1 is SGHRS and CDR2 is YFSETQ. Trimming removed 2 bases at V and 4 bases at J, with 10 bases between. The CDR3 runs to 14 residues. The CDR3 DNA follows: TGCGCCAGCAGCTTTTTGGGGATGAATCAGCCCCAGCATTTT. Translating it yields CASSFLGMNQPQHF.

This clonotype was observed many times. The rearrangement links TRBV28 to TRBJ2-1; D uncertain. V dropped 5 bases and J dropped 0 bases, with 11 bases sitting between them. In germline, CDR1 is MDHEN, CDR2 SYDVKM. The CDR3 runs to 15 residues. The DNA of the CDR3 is TGTGCCAGCAGTCCCCCGTTGGGCTCCTACAATGAGCAGTTCTTC. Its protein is CASSPPLGSYNEQFF.

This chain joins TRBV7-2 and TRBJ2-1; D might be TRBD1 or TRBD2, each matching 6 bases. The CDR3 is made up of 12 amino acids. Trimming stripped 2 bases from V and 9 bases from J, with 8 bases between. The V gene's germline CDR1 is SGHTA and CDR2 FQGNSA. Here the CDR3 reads CASSLSGAEQFF. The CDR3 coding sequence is TGTGCCAGCAGCTTATCGGGGGCTGAGCAGTTCTTC.

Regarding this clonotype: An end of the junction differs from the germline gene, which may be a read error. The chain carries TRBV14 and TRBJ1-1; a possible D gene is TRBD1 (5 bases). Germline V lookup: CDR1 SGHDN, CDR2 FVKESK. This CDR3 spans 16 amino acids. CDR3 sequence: CASSQPGPLGGTGAFF. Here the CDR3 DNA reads TGTGCCAGCAGCCAACCGGGACCCCTCGGTGGGACTGGAGCTTTCTTT.

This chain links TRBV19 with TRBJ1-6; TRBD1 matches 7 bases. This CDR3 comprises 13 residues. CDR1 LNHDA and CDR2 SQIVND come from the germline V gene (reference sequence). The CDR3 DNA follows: TGTGTCGACACACAGGGGTTGAGATCACCCCTCCACTTT. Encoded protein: CVDTQGLRSPLHF.

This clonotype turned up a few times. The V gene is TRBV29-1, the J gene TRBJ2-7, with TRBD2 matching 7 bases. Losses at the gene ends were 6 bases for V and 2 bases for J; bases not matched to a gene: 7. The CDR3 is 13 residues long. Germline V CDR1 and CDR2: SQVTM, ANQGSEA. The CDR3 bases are TGCAGCGTCGGGGGGACGGCCACCTACGAGCAGTACTTC. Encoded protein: CSVGGTATYEQYF.

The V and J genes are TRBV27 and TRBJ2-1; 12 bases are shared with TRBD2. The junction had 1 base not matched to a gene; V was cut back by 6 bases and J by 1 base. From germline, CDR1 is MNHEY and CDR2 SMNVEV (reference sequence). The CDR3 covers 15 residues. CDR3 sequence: CASRTSGRSYNEQFF. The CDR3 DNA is TGTGCCAGCAGGACTAGCGGGAGATCCTACAATGAGCAGTTCTTC.

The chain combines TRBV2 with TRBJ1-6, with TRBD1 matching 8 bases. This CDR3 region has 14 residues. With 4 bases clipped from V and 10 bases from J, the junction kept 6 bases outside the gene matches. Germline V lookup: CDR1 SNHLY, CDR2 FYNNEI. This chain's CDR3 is CASSGVRGQSPLHF. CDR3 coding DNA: TGTGCCAGCAGTGGGGTCAGGGGGCAGTCACCCCTCCACTTT.

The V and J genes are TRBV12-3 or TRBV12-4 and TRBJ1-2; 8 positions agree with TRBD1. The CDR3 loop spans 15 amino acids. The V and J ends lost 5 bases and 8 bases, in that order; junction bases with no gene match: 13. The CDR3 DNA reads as TGTGCCAGCAGTCCAATCCGGACAGGGAAGGAAGGCTACACCTTC. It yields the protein CASSPIRTGKEGYTF.

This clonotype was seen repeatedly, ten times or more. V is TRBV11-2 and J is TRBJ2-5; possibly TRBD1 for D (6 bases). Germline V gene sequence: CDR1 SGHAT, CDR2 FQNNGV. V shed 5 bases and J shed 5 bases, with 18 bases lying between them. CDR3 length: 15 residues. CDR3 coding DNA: TGTGCCAGCAGCGTACTCCATGGGGGCGGGGAGACCCAGTACTTC. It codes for CASSVLHGGGETQYF.

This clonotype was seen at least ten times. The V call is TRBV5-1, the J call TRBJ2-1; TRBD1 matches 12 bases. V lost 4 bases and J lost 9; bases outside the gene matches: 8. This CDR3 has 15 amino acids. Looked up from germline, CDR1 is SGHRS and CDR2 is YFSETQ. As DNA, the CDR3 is TGCGCCAGCAGCCCCAGGGGACAGGGGGCAGGTGAGCAGTTCTTC. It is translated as CASSPRGQGAGEQFF.

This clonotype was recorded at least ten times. The CDR3, as DNA: TGTGCCAGCAGTTACTCATCAGGGGGATCCTATAATTCACCCCTCCACTTT. Its translation is CASSYSSGGSYNSPLHF. The J gene is TRBJ1-6, the V gene TRBV6-5; 7 bases map to TRBD1. Trimming at V came to 0 bases and at J to 1 base, leaving 3 bases not matched to a gene. The CDR3 totals 17 residues. From germline, CDR1 is MNHEY and CDR2 SVGAGI.

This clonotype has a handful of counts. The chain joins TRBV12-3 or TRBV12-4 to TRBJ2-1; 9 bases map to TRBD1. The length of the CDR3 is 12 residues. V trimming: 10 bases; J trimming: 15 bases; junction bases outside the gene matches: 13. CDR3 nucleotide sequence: TGTGCCAACACCTCCCCGGGGACAGGGCTGTTCTTC. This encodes CANTSPGTGLFF.

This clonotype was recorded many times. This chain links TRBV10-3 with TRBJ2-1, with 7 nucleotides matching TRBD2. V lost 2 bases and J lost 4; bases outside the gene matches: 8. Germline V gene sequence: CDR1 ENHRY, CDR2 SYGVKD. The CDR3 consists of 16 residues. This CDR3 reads CAISEIGPGGYNEQFF. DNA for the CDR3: TGTGCCATCAGTGAGATTGGCCCCGGGGGGTACAATGAGCAGTTCTTC.

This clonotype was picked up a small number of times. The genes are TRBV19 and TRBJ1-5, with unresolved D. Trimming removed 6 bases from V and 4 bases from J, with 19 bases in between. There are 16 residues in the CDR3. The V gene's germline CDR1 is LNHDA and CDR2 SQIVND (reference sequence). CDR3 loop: CASSVAVKAQNQPQHF. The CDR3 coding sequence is TGTGCCAGTAGCGTCGCGGTCAAGGCACAAAATCAGCCCCAGCATTTT.

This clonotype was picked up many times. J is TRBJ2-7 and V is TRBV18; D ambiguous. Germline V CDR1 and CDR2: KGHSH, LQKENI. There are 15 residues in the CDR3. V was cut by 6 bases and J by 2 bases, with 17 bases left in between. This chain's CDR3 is CASSLHVQSPYEQYF. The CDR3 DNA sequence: TGTGCCAGCTCCCTCCACGTCCAATCTCCCTACGAGCAGTACTTC.

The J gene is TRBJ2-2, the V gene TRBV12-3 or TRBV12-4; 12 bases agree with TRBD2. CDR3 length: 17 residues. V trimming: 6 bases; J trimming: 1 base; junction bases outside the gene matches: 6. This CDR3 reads CASSIAGLAGNTGELFF. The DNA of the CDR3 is TGTGCCAGCAGCATTGCGGGACTAGCGGGGAACACCGGGGAGCTGTTTTTT.

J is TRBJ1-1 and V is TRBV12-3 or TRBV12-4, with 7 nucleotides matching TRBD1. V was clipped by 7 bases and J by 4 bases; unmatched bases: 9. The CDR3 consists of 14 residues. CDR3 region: CASNPDRRSTEAFF. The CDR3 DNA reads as TGTGCCAGCAACCCGGACAGGAGGAGCACTGAAGCTTTCTTT.

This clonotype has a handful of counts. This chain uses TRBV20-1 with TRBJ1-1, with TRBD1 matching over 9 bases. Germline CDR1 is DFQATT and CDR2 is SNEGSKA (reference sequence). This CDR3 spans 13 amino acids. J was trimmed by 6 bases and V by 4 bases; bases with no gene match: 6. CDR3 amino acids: CSAIRQGVSEAFF. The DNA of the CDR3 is TGCAGTGCTATTAGACAGGGGGTTTCTGAAGCTTTCTTT.

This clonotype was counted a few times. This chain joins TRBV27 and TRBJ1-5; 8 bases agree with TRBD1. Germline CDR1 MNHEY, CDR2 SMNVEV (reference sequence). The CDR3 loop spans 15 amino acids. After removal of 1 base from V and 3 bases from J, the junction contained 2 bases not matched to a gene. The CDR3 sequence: CASSLYRGDNQPQHF. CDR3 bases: TGTGCCAGCAGTTTATACAGGGGGGACAATCAGCCCCAGCATTTT.

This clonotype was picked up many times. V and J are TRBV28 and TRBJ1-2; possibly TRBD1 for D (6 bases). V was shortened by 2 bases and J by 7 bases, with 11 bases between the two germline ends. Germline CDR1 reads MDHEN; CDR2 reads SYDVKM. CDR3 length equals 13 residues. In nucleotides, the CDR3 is TGTGCCAGCAGTTTAGGGGCAGGGGTTGGCTACACCTTC. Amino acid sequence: CASSLGAGVGYTF.

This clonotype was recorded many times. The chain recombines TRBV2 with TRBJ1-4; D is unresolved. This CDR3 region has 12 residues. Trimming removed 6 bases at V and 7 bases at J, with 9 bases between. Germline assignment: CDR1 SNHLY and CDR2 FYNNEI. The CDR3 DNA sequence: TGTGCCAGCAGCCGCCTGGCTGAAAAACTGTTTTTT. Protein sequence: CASSRLAEKLFF.

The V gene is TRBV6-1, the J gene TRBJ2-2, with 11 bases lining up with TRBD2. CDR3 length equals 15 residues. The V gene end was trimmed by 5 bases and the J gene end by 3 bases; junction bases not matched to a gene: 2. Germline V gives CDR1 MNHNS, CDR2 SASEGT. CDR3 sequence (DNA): TGTGCCAGCAGTAAACTAGCGGGGGACACCGGGGAGCTGTTTTTT. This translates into CASSKLAGDTGELFF.

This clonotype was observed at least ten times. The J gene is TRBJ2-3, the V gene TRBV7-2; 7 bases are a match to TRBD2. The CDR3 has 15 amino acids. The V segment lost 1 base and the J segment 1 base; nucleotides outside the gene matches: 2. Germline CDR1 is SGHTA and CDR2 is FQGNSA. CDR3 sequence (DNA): TGTGCCAGCAGCTTAGGGGGACTACGCACAGATACGCAGTATTTT. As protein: CASSLGGLRTDTQYF.

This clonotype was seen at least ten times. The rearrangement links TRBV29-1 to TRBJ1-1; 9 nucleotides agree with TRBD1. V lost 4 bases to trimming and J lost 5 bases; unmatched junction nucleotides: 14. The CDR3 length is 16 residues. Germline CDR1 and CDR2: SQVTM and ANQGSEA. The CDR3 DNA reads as TGCAGCGTTGCTGTGGGAGGGGGGACAGGGTCGACTGAAGCTTTCTTT. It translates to CSVAVGGGTGSTEAFF.

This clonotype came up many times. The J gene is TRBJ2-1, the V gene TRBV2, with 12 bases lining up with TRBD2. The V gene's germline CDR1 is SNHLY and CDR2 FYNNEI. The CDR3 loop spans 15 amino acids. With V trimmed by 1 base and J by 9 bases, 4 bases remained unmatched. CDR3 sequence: CASSEEASGRGEQFF. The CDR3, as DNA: TGTGCCAGCAGTGAAGAGGCTAGCGGGAGGGGTGAGCAGTTCTTC.

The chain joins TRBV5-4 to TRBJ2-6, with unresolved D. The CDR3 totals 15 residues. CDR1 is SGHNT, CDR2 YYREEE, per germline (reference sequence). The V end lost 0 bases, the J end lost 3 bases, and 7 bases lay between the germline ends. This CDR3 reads CASSLGGLGANVLTF. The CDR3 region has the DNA TGTGCCAGCAGCTTGGGGGGTCTTGGGGCCAACGTCCTGACTTTC.